This T cell receptor beta chain stems from a study of cytomegalovirus exposure and HLA in healthy donors. Study observations and caveats: Earlier analysis found most TCR beta V segments productive about 87% or about 30% of the time. Some segments of the V type, notably TRBV6-2 and TRBV6-3, were excluded as indistinguishable.

As concerns this clone: Its antigen remains unidentified.

This CDR3 has 19 amino acids. V lost 6 bases, J lost 3 bases, and 27 bases lay in between. The germline V gene encodes CDR1 LNHDA and CDR2 SQIVND (reference sequence). Primers included in the PCR were 60 Vbeta and 13 Jbeta primers. In the authors' methods: Unique TCR beta chains numbered roughly 84 million in a later analysis, with around 12 million shared. Measured with immunoSEQ multiplex PCR; TCRdb has only the in-frame clones, and not every one. That table furnishes V, J and clone size, whereas the DNA furnished D and trimming. This repertoire shows 130,000 or so clones, roughly four fifths found once; its top ten account for around 1.8%.

This TCR came from a female donor in good health and CMV-seropositive. The sequenced sample consisted of PBMCs. The chain uses TRBV19 and TRBJ2-1, with a weak D call TRBD2 (5 bases). The CDR3 reads CASSEGLDFGPQNYNEQFF. CDR3 sequence (DNA): TGTGCCAGTAGCGAAGGTTTGGACTTCGGTCCCCAGAACTACAATGAGCAGTTCTTC.